A selection of T cell receptor beta chains follows, all from one sample in a study of T-cell memory formation after mild COVID-19. TCRdb re-analysed the 5' RACE reads in MiXCR, keeping a single row per CDR3 protein. The data contain about 150,000 distinct CDR3 sequences, around 13% of them seen just once; the ten biggest clones take up roughly 15%. Sequenced: PBMCs or a T cell subset sorted from them (not recorded which). The receptors shown here come from an adult woman who had mild COVID-19 (a few samples of this study predate the infection). Cell type and time point are not known. The CDR3 runs from the conserved cysteine through the conserved F or W. The order of the fields is J gene, V gene, D gene, clone size, CDR3 protein, CDR3 DNA. A D gene is named only where the DNA matches it firmly. Clone size is given for some rows only: seen once, a few or many times, or a class if the clone is expanded.

j_gene: TRBJ2-2
v_gene: TRBV9
d_gene: .
abundance: few
CDR3aa: CASSVTIEQALTGELFF
CDR3nt: TGTGCCAGCAGCGTAACTATCGAACAGGCCCTCACCGGGGAGCTGTTTTTT

j_gene: TRBJ2-4
v_gene: TRBV7-9
d_gene: .
abundance: .
CDR3aa: CASSWDPVLAKNIQYF
CDR3nt: TGTGCCAGCAGCTGGGACCCAGTTCTAGCCAAAAACATTCAGTACTTC

j_gene: TRBJ2-7
v_gene: TRBV2
d_gene: .
abundance: .
CDR3aa: CASSVAGLPYEQYF
CDR3nt: TGTGCCAGCAGTGTGGCGGGACTCCCCTACGAGCAGTACTTC

j_gene: TRBJ1-2
v_gene: TRBV12-3/TRBV12-4
d_gene: .
abundance: many
CDR3aa: CASSHGLLSGYTF
CDR3nt: TGTGCCAGCAGCCACGGACTGTTAAGCGGCTACACCTTC

j_gene: TRBJ2-7
v_gene: TRBV3-1
d_gene: .
abundance: .
CDR3aa: CASSQEPRSYEQYF
CDR3nt: TGTGCCAGCAGCCAAGAACCTCGCTCCTACGAGCAGTACTTC

j_gene: TRBJ2-7
v_gene: TRBV6-5
d_gene: .
abundance: few
CDR3aa: CASSYSGVWNYEQYF
CDR3nt: TGTGCCAGCAGTTACTCCGGGGTTTGGAACTACGAGCAGTACTTC

j_gene: TRBJ2-1
v_gene: TRBV5-4
d_gene: TRBD2
abundance: few
CDR3aa: CASSLSRSSGTYNEQFF
CDR3nt: TGTGCCAGCAGCTTGAGTAGGTCTAGCGGAACGTACAATGAGCAGTTCTTC

j_gene: TRBJ2-2
v_gene: TRBV12-3/TRBV12-4
d_gene: .
abundance: .
CDR3aa: CASSLMALRYGELFF
CDR3nt: TGTGCCAGCAGTTTGATGGCCTTACGATACGGGGAGCTGTTTTTT

j_gene: TRBJ2-2
v_gene: TRBV19
d_gene: .
abundance: .
CDR3aa: CASSIGANAGELFF
CDR3nt: TGTGCCAGTAGTATCGGAGCTAATGCCGGGGAGCTGTTTTTT

j_gene: TRBJ2-3
v_gene: TRBV20-1
d_gene: .
abundance: few
CDR3aa: CSGQGGSTDTQYF
CDR3nt: TGCAGTGGACAGGGAGGTAGCACAGATACGCAGTATTTT

j_gene: TRBJ1-3
v_gene: TRBV20-1
d_gene: .
abundance: .
CDR3aa: CSARGQGHSGNTIYF
CDR3nt: TGCAGTGCTAGAGGGCAGGGCCACTCTGGAAACACCATATATTTT

j_gene: TRBJ2-3
v_gene: TRBV7-9
d_gene: TRBD1
abundance: .
CDR3aa: CASSRTGGAADTQYF
CDR3nt: TGTGCCAGCAGCCGGACAGGGGGCGCGGCAGATACGCAGTATTTT

j_gene: TRBJ2-3
v_gene: TRBV6-5
d_gene: TRBD2
abundance: many
CDR3aa: CASSLSGGSTDTQYF
CDR3nt: TGTGCCAGCAGTCTAAGCGGGGGAAGCACAGATACGCAGTATTTT

j_gene: TRBJ2-3
v_gene: TRBV20-1
d_gene: .
abundance: .
CDR3aa: CSARGRGTLADTQYF
CDR3nt: TGCAGTGCTAGAGGTCGGGGAACTCTGGCAGATACGCAGTATTTT

j_gene: TRBJ2-1
v_gene: TRBV30
d_gene: .
abundance: many
CDR3aa: CAWTKGGSYNEQFF
CDR3nt: TGTGCCTGGACGAAGGGGGGATCCTACAATGAGCAGTTCTTC

j_gene: TRBJ1-5
v_gene: TRBV2
d_gene: TRBD1
abundance: .
CDR3aa: CASSSQGAGQPQHF
CDR3nt: TGTGCCAGCAGTTCACAGGGGGCCGGGCAGCCCCAGCATTTT

j_gene: TRBJ2-1
v_gene: TRBV24-1
d_gene: .
abundance: .
CDR3aa: CATANSGTLINEQFF
CDR3nt: TGTGCCACTGCTAACTCCGGGACTCTTATTAATGAGCAGTTCTTC

j_gene: TRBJ2-7
v_gene: TRBV5-1
d_gene: TRBD2
abundance: .
CDR3aa: CASSTTSGSSYEQYF
CDR3nt: TGCGCCAGCAGCACCACTAGCGGAAGCTCCTACGAGCAGTACTTC

j_gene: TRBJ2-7
v_gene: TRBV6-2/TRBV6-3
d_gene: TRBD2
abundance: few
CDR3aa: CASRLAGSPTYEQYF
CDR3nt: TGTGCCAGCAGACTAGCGGGGTCCCCAACCTACGAGCAGTACTTC

j_gene: TRBJ1-2
v_gene: TRBV19
d_gene: .
abundance: .
CDR3aa: CASSKDGYTF
CDR3nt: TGTGCCAGTAGTAAAGATGGCTACACCTTC

j_gene: TRBJ1-3
v_gene: TRBV5-1
d_gene: TRBD1
abundance: .
CDR3aa: CASSEDRGLGNTIYF
CDR3nt: TGCGCCAGCAGCGAGGACAGGGGGCTCGGAAACACCATATATTTT

j_gene: TRBJ2-1
v_gene: TRBV18
d_gene: .
abundance: few
CDR3aa: CASSPPLGHEQFF
CDR3nt: TGTGCCAGCTCACCACCGTTGGGGCATGAGCAGTTCTTC

j_gene: TRBJ1-1
v_gene: TRBV25-1
d_gene: .
abundance: many
CDR3aa: CASSVGNTEAFF
CDR3nt: TGTGCCAGCAGTGTAGGAAACACTGAAGCTTTCTTT

j_gene: TRBJ1-5
v_gene: TRBV13
d_gene: .
abundance: .
CDR3aa: CASSLKSGGNQPQHF
CDR3nt: TGTGCCAGCAGCCTGAAGAGTGGGGGAAATCAGCCCCAGCATTTT

j_gene: TRBJ2-3
v_gene: TRBV7-9
d_gene: .
abundance: .
CDR3aa: CASSLNWGSPRTDTQYF
CDR3nt: TGTGCCAGCAGCTTAAATTGGGGCTCCCCACGCACAGATACGCAGTATTTT

j_gene: TRBJ2-3
v_gene: TRBV20-1
d_gene: .
abundance: .
CDR3aa: CSARDTGGLGDTQYF
CDR3nt: TGCAGTGCTAGAGATACCGGCGGCTTGGGGGATACGCAGTATTTT

j_gene: TRBJ1-6
v_gene: TRBV7-6
d_gene: TRBD1
abundance: .
CDR3aa: CASSSGDRGYSPLHF
CDR3nt: TGTGCCAGCAGCTCCGGTGACAGGGGTTATTCACCCCTCCACTTT

j_gene: TRBJ2-7
v_gene: TRBV4-1
d_gene: .
abundance: .
CDR3aa: CASRAGMGVAPYEQYF
CDR3nt: TGCGCCAGCAGAGCGGGCATGGGGGTTGCACCCTACGAGCAGTACTTC

j_gene: TRBJ2-7
v_gene: TRBV30
d_gene: TRBD2
abundance: few
CDR3aa: CAWSPGLAGDQQYF
CDR3nt: TGTGCCTGGAGTCCGGGACTAGCGGGAGACCAGCAGTACTTC

j_gene: TRBJ2-7
v_gene: TRBV29-1
d_gene: .
abundance: .
CDR3aa: CSVTWTAYEQYF
CDR3nt: TGCAGCGTCACATGGACAGCTTACGAGCAGTACTTC

j_gene: TRBJ2-1
v_gene: TRBV2
d_gene: TRBD2
abundance: few
CDR3aa: CASGPGLAGNEQFF
CDR3nt: TGTGCCAGTGGGCCGGGACTAGCGGGGAATGAGCAGTTCTTC

j_gene: TRBJ2-2
v_gene: TRBV7-2
d_gene: .
abundance: .
CDR3aa: CASSLGSGRSGGELFF
CDR3nt: TGTGCCAGCAGCTTAGGGTCCGGACGGTCTGGCGGGGAGCTGTTTTTT

j_gene: TRBJ2-7
v_gene: TRBV5-6
d_gene: TRBD2
abundance: .
CDR3aa: CASSLFQTSGSYEQYF
CDR3nt: TGTGCCAGCAGCTTGTTCCAAACTAGCGGCTCCTACGAGCAGTACTTC

j_gene: TRBJ1-4
v_gene: TRBV28
d_gene: .
abundance: few
CDR3aa: CASSVVGYEKLFF
CDR3nt: TGTGCCAGTTCGGTAGTAGGGTATGAAAAACTGTTTTTT

j_gene: TRBJ2-7
v_gene: TRBV3-1
d_gene: TRBD2
abundance: few
CDR3aa: CASSPGTSGDPTYEQYF
CDR3nt: TGTGCCAGCAGCCCTGGGACTAGCGGGGACCCAACCTACGAGCAGTACTTC